The T cell receptor beta chain under discussion was sequenced for a study of OX40 agonist ivuxolimab in advanced cancers. Assay used: immunoSEQ multiplex PCR; TCRdb lists only in-frame clones, some missing. This table holds some 60,000 clones, roughly nine tenths found once. Patients were ruled out by autoimmune disease history or systemic immunosuppression. About this clone: The antigen remains undetermined.

Study-level points and caveats: Antigen specificity of clonally expanded peripheral T cells was not established.

The specimen comprised CD4+ or CD8+ T cells sorted from blood, sampled in a trial of the OX40 agonist ivuxolimab. This sequence was found in an adult with an advanced solid tumor such as melanoma, head and neck, liver or kidney cancer.

The CDR3 reads CASRNSEYETQYF. Here the CDR3 DNA reads TGTGCCAGCAGAAATAGCGAGTATGAGACCCAGTACTTC. The chain couples TRBV27 to TRBJ2-5, with D tentatively TRBD2 (5 bases). V shed 6 bases and J shed 5 bases, with 13 bases lying between them. The CDR3 consists of 13 residues. The germline V gene encodes CDR1 MNHEY and CDR2 SMNVEV (reference sequence).